This TCR beta chain was profiled in a study of beta chain features in type 1 diabetes. Background on the study: Across every sample, about 100 million sorted cells were examined in total. The study, taken as a whole, reports: The study found moderately but significantly shorter TCRB CDR3s in all four CD4+ subsets of Type 1 diabetes patients. A pattern of fewer insertions and more deletions at VDJ junctions was seen in type 1 diabetes patients. For patients, the naive, central memory and Treg TCRB repertoires appeared more alike than for healthy donors.

Investigators reverse transcribed all isolated RNA, so they sequenced expressed TCRB transcripts. Using immunoSEQ multiplex PCR, the repertoire was profiled, and TCRdb retains in-frame clones only, with some absent. The sample shows about 180,000 clones, approximately 7.8% of them seen only once. The V end lost 2 bases, the J end lost 8 bases, and 16 bases lay between the germline ends. Looked up from germline, CDR1 is KGHSH and CDR2 is LQKENI. The CDR3 has 15 amino acids. Purities over 98% were achieved in all sorted populations. In regard to this clone: Its antigen is currently unknown.

This sequence was found in a woman in her forties with type 1 diabetes. Sequenced input: central memory CD4+ T cells from blood. The V call is TRBV18, the J call TRBJ2-1; TRBD2 is a possible D gene (6 bases). CDR3 coding DNA: TGTGCCAGCTCACCAACAAATCTCGGGGGTTATGAGCAGTTCTTC. Residues: CASSPTNLGGYEQFF.